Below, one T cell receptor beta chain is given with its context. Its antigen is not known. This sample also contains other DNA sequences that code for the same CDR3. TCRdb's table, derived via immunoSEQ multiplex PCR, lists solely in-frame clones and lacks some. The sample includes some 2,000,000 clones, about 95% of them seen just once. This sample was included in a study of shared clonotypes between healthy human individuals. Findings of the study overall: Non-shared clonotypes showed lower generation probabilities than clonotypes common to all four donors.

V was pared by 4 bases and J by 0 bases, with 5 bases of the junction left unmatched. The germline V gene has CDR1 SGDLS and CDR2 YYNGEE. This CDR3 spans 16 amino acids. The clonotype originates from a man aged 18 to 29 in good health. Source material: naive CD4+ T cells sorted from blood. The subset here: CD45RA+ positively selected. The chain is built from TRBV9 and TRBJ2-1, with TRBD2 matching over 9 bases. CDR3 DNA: TGTGCCAGCAGCCTGACTAGCGGAGGCTCCTACAATGAGCAGTTCTTC. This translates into CASSLTSGGSYNEQFF.